Listed below are T cell receptor beta chains from one sample, sequenced in a study of blood T cell repertoires in COVID-19. Only in-frame clones appear in the TCRdb table, and some are missing; sequencing was by immunoSEQ multiplex PCR. Of 270,000 or so clones listed, almost 90% are singletons. Sequenced input: peripheral blood. The receptors originated from a woman aged 60-70 years with COVID-19, enrolled during active disease. The CDR3 runs from the conserved cysteine through the conserved F or W. D genes are given only for firm matches. Clone size, where shown, is once, few, many, or a class for clones that have expanded.

V gene: TRBV2
D gene: TRBD1
CDR3 length: 13
clone size: NA
J gene: TRBJ1-5
CDR3 protein: CASRDRGPQPQHF
CDR3 DNA: TGTGCCAGCAGGGACAGGGGCCCACAGCCCCAGCATTTT

V gene: TRBV7-2
D gene: NA
CDR3 length: 11
clone size: NA
J gene: TRBJ2-1
CDR3 protein: CASSLQSEQFF
CDR3 DNA: TGTGCCAGCAGCTTACAGTCTGAGCAGTTCTTC

V gene: TRBV5-4
D gene: NA
CDR3 length: 15
clone size: NA
J gene: TRBJ1-4
CDR3 protein: CASSPSQANNEKLFF
CDR3 DNA: TGTGCCAGCAGCCCGAGTCAGGCAAATAATGAAAAACTGTTTTTT

V gene: TRBV7-7
D gene: NA
CDR3 length: 13
clone size: NA
J gene: TRBJ2-5
CDR3 protein: CASSLTSKGTQYF
CDR3 DNA: TGTGCTAGCAGCTTGACTAGTAAGGGGACCCAGTACTTC

V gene: TRBV6-5
D gene: NA
CDR3 length: 13
clone size: NA
J gene: TRBJ1-5
CDR3 protein: CASSYGGGQPQHF
CDR3 DNA: TGTGCCAGCAGTTACGGGGGCGGTCAGCCCCAGCATTTT

V gene: TRBV23-1
D gene: NA
CDR3 length: 16
clone size: NA
J gene: TRBJ1-4
CDR3 protein: CASSQIKLPTNEKLFF
CDR3 DNA: TGCGCCAGCAGTCAAATTAAACTCCCTACTAATGAAAAACTGTTTTTT

V gene: TRBV6-6
D gene: TRBD1
CDR3 length: 15
clone size: NA
J gene: TRBJ1-2
CDR3 protein: CASSSIQGASYGYTF
CDR3 DNA: TGTGCCAGCAGTTCTATCCAGGGGGCTAGCTATGGCTACACCTTC

V gene: TRBV6-1
D gene: NA
CDR3 length: 14
clone size: once
J gene: TRBJ1-2
CDR3 protein: CASILTQGSYGYTF
CDR3 DNA: TGTGCCAGCATTTTAACCCAGGGGTCCTATGGCTACACCTTC

V gene: TRBV7-9
D gene: TRBD1
CDR3 length: 13
clone size: NA
J gene: TRBJ1-3
CDR3 protein: CASRGGAGNTIYF
CDR3 DNA: TGTGCCAGCAGAGGGGGCGCGGGAAACACCATATATTTT

V gene: TRBV6-5
D gene: NA
CDR3 length: 14
clone size: NA
J gene: TRBJ1-1
CDR3 protein: CASSYSRGNTEAFF
CDR3 DNA: TGTGCCAGCAGTTACTCGCGCGGGAACACTGAAGCTTTCTTT

V gene: TRBV7-9
D gene: NA
CDR3 length: 18
clone size: NA
J gene: TRBJ1-2
CDR3 protein: CASSLGVLTGPSNYGYTF
CDR3 DNA: TGTGCCAGCAGCTTAGGAGTCCTAACAGGGCCATCTAACTATGGCTACACCTTC

V gene: TRBV2
D gene: NA
CDR3 length: 14
clone size: NA
J gene: TRBJ2-7
CDR3 protein: CASSARDLTYEQYF
CDR3 DNA: TGTGCCAGCAGTGCCCGGGACTTAACCTACGAGCAGTACTTC

V gene: TRBV6-2/TRBV6-3
D gene: NA
CDR3 length: 14
clone size: few
J gene: TRBJ1-2
CDR3 protein: CASSFSGYNYGYTF
CDR3 DNA: TGTGCCAGCAGTTTTTCAGGCTACAACTATGGCTACACCTTC

V gene: TRBV7-8
D gene: TRBD1
CDR3 length: 15
clone size: NA
J gene: TRBJ1-2
CDR3 protein: CASSPRDSSFYGYTF
CDR3 DNA: TGTGCCAGCAGCCCGAGGGACAGTTCGTTTTATGGCTACACCTTC

V gene: TRBV6-2/TRBV6-3
D gene: TRBD1
CDR3 length: 18
clone size: NA
J gene: TRBJ1-1
CDR3 protein: CASSEPTGRWRLSTEAFF
CDR3 DNA: TGTGCCAGCAGTGAGCCGACAGGGAGGTGGAGGTTGAGCACTGAAGCTTTCTTT

V gene: TRBV19
D gene: NA
CDR3 length: 15
clone size: NA
J gene: TRBJ1-1
CDR3 protein: CASSIIPGRNTEAFF
CDR3 DNA: TGTGCCAGTAGTATTATACCAGGAAGGAACACTGAAGCTTTCTTT

V gene: TRBV30
D gene: NA
CDR3 length: 13
clone size: NA
J gene: TRBJ2-4
CDR3 protein: CAWSFNQKNIQYF
CDR3 DNA: TGTGCCTGGAGCTTCAACCAGAAAAACATTCAGTACTTC

V gene: TRBV6-5
D gene: TRBD1
CDR3 length: 15
clone size: NA
J gene: TRBJ1-2
CDR3 protein: CASRRDREVSYGYTF
CDR3 DNA: TGTGCCAGCAGACGGGACAGGGAGGTCAGCTATGGCTACACCTTC

V gene: TRBV20-1
D gene: NA
CDR3 length: 11
clone size: NA
J gene: TRBJ1-2
CDR3 protein: CSASGVDGYTF
CDR3 DNA: TGCAGTGCTAGCGGGGTAGATGGCTACACCTTC

V gene: TRBV21-1
D gene: NA
CDR3 length: 16
clone size: once
J gene: TRBJ2-7
CDR3 protein: CASSKEGGQGFYEQYF
CDR3 DNA: TGTGCCAGCAGCAAAGAGGGGGGACAGGGATTCTACGAGCAGTACTTC

V gene: TRBV9
D gene: NA
CDR3 length: 16
clone size: NA
J gene: TRBJ2-1
CDR3 protein: CASSVGAGSSYNEQFF
CDR3 DNA: TGTGCCAGCAGCGTAGGGGCAGGATCCTCCTACAATGAGCAGTTCTTC

V gene: TRBV7-8
D gene: TRBD1
CDR3 length: 15
clone size: NA
J gene: TRBJ1-1
CDR3 protein: CASSRTVTGRTEAFF
CDR3 DNA: TGTGCCAGCAGCCGTACCGTGACAGGGCGGACTGAAGCTTTCTTT

V gene: TRBV9
D gene: TRBD2
CDR3 length: 16
clone size: NA
J gene: TRBJ2-3
CDR3 protein: CASSVVAGGSTDTQYF
CDR3 DNA: TGTGCCAGCAGCGTAGTGGCGGGGGGGTCCACAGATACGCAGTATTTT

V gene: TRBV4-2
D gene: NA
CDR3 length: 15
clone size: NA
J gene: TRBJ2-2
CDR3 protein: CASSQVLRNTGELFF
CDR3 DNA: TGTGCCAGCAGCCAAGTCTTGCGGAACACCGGGGAGCTGTTTTTT

V gene: TRBV2
D gene: TRBD1
CDR3 length: 15
clone size: NA
J gene: TRBJ1-1
CDR3 protein: CASGIIRGVYTEAFF
CDR3 DNA: TGTGCCAGCGGAATTATCAGGGGGGTTTACACTGAAGCTTTCTTT

V gene: TRBV7-2
D gene: TRBD2
CDR3 length: 16
clone size: NA
J gene: TRBJ2-2
CDR3 protein: CAMASGGTGGTGELFF
CDR3 DNA: TGTGCCATGGCTAGCGGGGGGACAGGTGGCACCGGGGAGCTGTTTTTT

V gene: TRBV6-6
D gene: NA
CDR3 length: 16
clone size: once
J gene: TRBJ2-6
CDR3 protein: CASSYSSNSGANVLTF
CDR3 DNA: TGTGCCAGCAGTTACTCGTCCAACTCTGGGGCCAACGTCCTGACTTTC

V gene: TRBV7-3
D gene: TRBD1
CDR3 length: 16
clone size: NA
J gene: TRBJ2-2
CDR3 protein: CASSLTRTGAIGELFF
CDR3 DNA: TGTGCCAGCAGCTTAACCAGGACAGGGGCGATCGGGGAGCTGTTTTTT

V gene: TRBV6-1
D gene: NA
CDR3 length: 14
clone size: NA
J gene: TRBJ2-7
CDR3 protein: CASSEGTITYEQYF
CDR3 DNA: TGTGCCAGCAGTGAAGGTACTATCACCTACGAGCAGTACTTC

V gene: TRBV7-9
D gene: TRBD1
CDR3 length: 16
clone size: NA
J gene: TRBJ2-2
CDR3 protein: CASSLGSGTDAGELFF
CDR3 DNA: TGTGCCAGCAGCTTAGGCTCCGGGACAGACGCCGGGGAGCTGTTTTTT

V gene: TRBV19
D gene: TRBD1
CDR3 length: 13
clone size: few
J gene: TRBJ1-1
CDR3 protein: CASTLRDRGWAFF
CDR3 DNA: TGTGCCAGTACCCTCCGGGACAGGGGTTGGGCTTTCTTT

V gene: TRBV29-1
D gene: NA
CDR3 length: 14
clone size: NA
J gene: TRBJ1-1
CDR3 protein: CSVERRGRVTEAFF
CDR3 DNA: TGCAGCGTTGAAAGGAGGGGAAGAGTCACTGAAGCTTTCTTT

V gene: TRBV6-2/TRBV6-3
D gene: TRBD2
CDR3 length: 17
clone size: NA
J gene: TRBJ2-7
CDR3 protein: CASSYSKILAGAYEQYF
CDR3 DNA: TGTGCCAGCAGTTACTCGAAGATTCTAGCGGGGGCCTACGAGCAGTACTTC

V gene: TRBV6-4
D gene: TRBD1
CDR3 length: 14
clone size: NA
J gene: TRBJ1-1
CDR3 protein: CASRRDREYTEAFF
CDR3 DNA: TGTGCCAGCAGGAGAGACAGGGAATACACTGAAGCTTTCTTT

V gene: TRBV4-3
D gene: NA
CDR3 length: 20
clone size: NA
J gene: TRBJ1-2
CDR3 protein: CASSQDSGFARSTANYGYTF
CDR3 DNA: TGCGCCAGCAGCCAAGACAGCGGGTTCGCGAGATCGACCGCTAACTATGGCTACACCTTC

V gene: TRBV6-5
D gene: NA
CDR3 length: 15
clone size: NA
J gene: TRBJ1-2
CDR3 protein: CASSPSVGDYYGYTF
CDR3 DNA: TGTGCCAGCAGCCCGTCGGTAGGGGACTACTATGGCTACACCTTC

V gene: TRBV2
D gene: NA
CDR3 length: 14
clone size: NA
J gene: TRBJ1-1
CDR3 protein: CASIPSEGGTEAFF
CDR3 DNA: TGTGCCAGCATCCCTAGTGAGGGTGGCACTGAAGCTTTCTTT

V gene: TRBV3-1/TRBV3-2
D gene: NA
CDR3 length: 16
clone size: NA
J gene: TRBJ1-5
CDR3 protein: CASSQDSRGGNQPQHF
CDR3 DNA: TGTGCCAGCAGCCAAGATTCTCGAGGCGGCAATCAGCCCCAGCATTTT

V gene: TRBV5-6
D gene: TRBD1
CDR3 length: 14
clone size: NA
J gene: TRBJ1-5
CDR3 protein: CASSTGTANQPQHF
CDR3 DNA: TGTGCCAGCAGTACCGGGACAGCCAATCAGCCCCAGCATTTT

V gene: TRBV19
D gene: NA
CDR3 length: 15
clone size: NA
J gene: TRBJ2-7
CDR3 protein: CASSDRDTVSYEQYF
CDR3 DNA: TGTGCCAGTAGTGATCGGGACACCGTCTCCTACGAGCAGTACTTC

V gene: TRBV5-4
D gene: NA
CDR3 length: 14
clone size: NA
J gene: TRBJ1-2
CDR3 protein: CASSSPGGLYGYTF
CDR3 DNA: TGTGCCAGCAGCTCCCCGGGGGGGCTCTATGGCTACACCTTC

V gene: TRBV6-5
D gene: NA
CDR3 length: 15
clone size: once
J gene: TRBJ1-2
CDR3 protein: CASSLGGGRYYGYTF
CDR3 DNA: TGTGCCAGCAGCCTGGGAGGTGGTCGGTACTATGGCTACACCTTC

V gene: TRBV30
D gene: NA
CDR3 length: 13
clone size: NA
J gene: TRBJ1-1
CDR3 protein: CAWSPQLNTEAFF
CDR3 DNA: TGTGCCTGGAGCCCACAGTTGAACACTGAAGCTTTCTTT

V gene: TRBV11-2
D gene: TRBD1
CDR3 length: 15
clone size: NA
J gene: TRBJ1-1
CDR3 protein: CASRPPRTGDDEAFF
CDR3 DNA: TGTGCCAGCAGACCCCCCCGGACAGGCGATGATGAAGCTTTCTTT

V gene: TRBV27
D gene: NA
CDR3 length: 12
clone size: NA
J gene: TRBJ2-3
CDR3 protein: CASSPSGGTQYF
CDR3 DNA: TGTGCCAGCAGCCCCTCGGGGGGCACGCAGTATTTT

V gene: TRBV6-2/TRBV6-3
D gene: NA
CDR3 length: 19
clone size: NA
J gene: TRBJ1-5
CDR3 protein: CASSYRGLTVAYSNQPQHF
CDR3 DNA: TGTGCCAGCAGTTACCGGGGTCTTACGGTCGCTTATAGCAATCAGCCCCAGCATTTT

V gene: TRBV18
D gene: TRBD1
CDR3 length: 14
clone size: once
J gene: TRBJ2-1
CDR3 protein: CASSDRGQGNEQFF
CDR3 DNA: TGTGCCAGCTCAGACAGGGGGCAAGGGAATGAGCAGTTCTTC

V gene: TRBV28
D gene: TRBD1
CDR3 length: 13
clone size: NA
J gene: TRBJ1-5
CDR3 protein: CASSRDRSRPQHF
CDR3 DNA: TGTGCCAGCAGTAGGGACAGGTCTAGGCCCCAGCATTTT

V gene: TRBV4-1
D gene: NA
CDR3 length: 18
clone size: NA
J gene: TRBJ1-6
CDR3 protein: CASSRSGGVQGLNSPLHF
CDR3 DNA: TGCGCCAGCAGCCGAAGTGGGGGAGTCCAGGGGCTTAATTCACCCCTCCACTTT

V gene: TRBV2
D gene: NA
CDR3 length: 14
clone size: NA
J gene: TRBJ1-4
CDR3 protein: CASRDSSQNEKLFF
CDR3 DNA: TGTGCCAGCAGGGACAGCTCTCAAAATGAAAAACTGTTTTTT

V gene: TRBV27
D gene: NA
CDR3 length: 12
clone size: NA
J gene: TRBJ1-4
CDR3 protein: CASSLFGEKLFF
CDR3 DNA: TGTGCCAGCAGTTTATTCGGGGAAAAACTGTTTTTT

V gene: TRBV4-2
D gene: TRBD1
CDR3 length: 14
clone size: once
J gene: TRBJ1-2
CDR3 protein: CASSQVGQGGTYTF
CDR3 DNA: TGTGCCAGCAGCCAAGTCGGCCAGGGGGGAACCTACACCTTC

V gene: TRBV3-1/TRBV3-2
D gene: NA
CDR3 length: 14
clone size: once
J gene: TRBJ1-1
CDR3 protein: CASRPAGGNTEAFF
CDR3 DNA: TGTGCCAGCAGGCCAGCGGGGGGGAACACTGAAGCTTTCTTT

V gene: TRBV19
D gene: TRBD1
CDR3 length: 15
clone size: NA
J gene: TRBJ1-4
CDR3 protein: CASNLQGSAREKLFF
CDR3 DNA: TGTGCCAGTAATTTACAGGGGAGCGCAAGAGAAAAACTGTTTTTT